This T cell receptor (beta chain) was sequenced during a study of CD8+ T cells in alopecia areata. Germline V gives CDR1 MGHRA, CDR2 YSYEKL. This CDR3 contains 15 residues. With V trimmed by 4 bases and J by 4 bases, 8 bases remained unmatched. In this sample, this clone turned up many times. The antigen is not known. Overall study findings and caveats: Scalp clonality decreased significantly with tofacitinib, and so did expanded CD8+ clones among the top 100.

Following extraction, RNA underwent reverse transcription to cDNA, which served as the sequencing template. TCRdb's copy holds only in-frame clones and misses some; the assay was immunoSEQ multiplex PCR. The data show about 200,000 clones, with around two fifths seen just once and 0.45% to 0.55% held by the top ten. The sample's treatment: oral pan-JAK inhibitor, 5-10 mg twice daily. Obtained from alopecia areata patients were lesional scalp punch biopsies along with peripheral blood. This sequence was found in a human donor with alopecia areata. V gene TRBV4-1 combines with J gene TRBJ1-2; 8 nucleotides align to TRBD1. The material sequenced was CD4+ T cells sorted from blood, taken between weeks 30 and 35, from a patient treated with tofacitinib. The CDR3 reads CASSRRDRGGYGYTF. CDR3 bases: TGCGCCAGCAGCCGTCGAGACAGGGGAGGCTATGGCTACACCTTC.